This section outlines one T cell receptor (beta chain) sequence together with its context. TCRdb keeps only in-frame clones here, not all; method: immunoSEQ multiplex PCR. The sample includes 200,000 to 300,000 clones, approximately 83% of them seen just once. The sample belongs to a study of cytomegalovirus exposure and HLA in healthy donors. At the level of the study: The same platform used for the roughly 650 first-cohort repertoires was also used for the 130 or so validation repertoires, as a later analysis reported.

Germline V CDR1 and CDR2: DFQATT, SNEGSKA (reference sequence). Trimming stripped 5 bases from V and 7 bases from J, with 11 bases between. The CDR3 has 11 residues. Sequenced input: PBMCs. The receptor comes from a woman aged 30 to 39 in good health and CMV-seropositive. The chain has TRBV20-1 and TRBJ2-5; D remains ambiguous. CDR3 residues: CSAPTLWTQYF. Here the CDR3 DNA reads TGCAGTGCTCCTACGTTGTGGACCCAGTACTTC.